This T cell receptor (beta chain) comes out of a study of blood T cell repertoires in COVID-19. Study details: Spain, Italy and the United States supplied samples that represented acute and convalescent COVID-19. The analysed material was cDNA or gDNA that came from T cells, B-cell-depleted T cells, or PBMCs.

Germline-derived CDR1 and CDR2 are SGHRS and YFSETQ. V shed 4 bases, J shed 5 bases, and the junction held 9 bases outside the gene matches. This CDR3 comprises 15 residues. Source study methods: Reference gene primers were amplified, and this amplification served to estimate nucleated cell counts. The method was immunoSEQ multiplex PCR; TCRdb's version includes in-frame clones alone and lacks a portion of them. The DNA was the basis for D and trimming; V, J and clone size are from that table. The sample shows a few hundred thousand clones, around 87% of them seen only once. The source is a woman aged 50 to 60 who had recovered from COVID-19. The V gene is TRBV5-1, the J gene TRBJ2-3, with TRBD1 matching over 8 bases. The source material was peripheral blood. The CDR3 spells CASSGLLGQGDTQYF. CDR3 coding DNA: TGCGCCAGCAGCGGACTCCTCGGACAGGGAGATACGCAGTATTTT.